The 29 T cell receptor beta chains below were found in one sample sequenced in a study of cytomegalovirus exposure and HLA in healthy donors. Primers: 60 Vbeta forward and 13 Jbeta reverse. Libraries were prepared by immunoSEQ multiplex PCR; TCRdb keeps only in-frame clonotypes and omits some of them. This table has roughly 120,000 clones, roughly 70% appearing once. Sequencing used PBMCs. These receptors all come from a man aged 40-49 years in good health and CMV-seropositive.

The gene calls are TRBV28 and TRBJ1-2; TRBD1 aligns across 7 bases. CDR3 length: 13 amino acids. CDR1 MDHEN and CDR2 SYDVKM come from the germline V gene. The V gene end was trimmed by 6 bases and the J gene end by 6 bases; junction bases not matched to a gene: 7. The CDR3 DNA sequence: TGTGCCAGCAGACCTCAGGGGGAGCATGGCTACACCTTC. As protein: CASRPQGEHGYTF.

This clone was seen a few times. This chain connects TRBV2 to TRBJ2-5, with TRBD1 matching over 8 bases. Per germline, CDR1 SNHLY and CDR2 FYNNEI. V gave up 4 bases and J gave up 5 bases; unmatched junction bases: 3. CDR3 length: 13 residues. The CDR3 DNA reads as TGTGCCAGCAGTGCAGGGGGCTACGAGACCCAGTACTTC. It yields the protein CASSAGGYETQYF.

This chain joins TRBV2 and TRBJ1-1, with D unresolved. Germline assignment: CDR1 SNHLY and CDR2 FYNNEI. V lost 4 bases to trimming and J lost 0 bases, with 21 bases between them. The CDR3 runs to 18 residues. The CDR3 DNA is TGTGCCAGCAGTGTTGCACAGTCCGGCGGGGTAGTGAACACTGAAGCTTTCTTT. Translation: CASSVAQSGGVVNTEAFF.

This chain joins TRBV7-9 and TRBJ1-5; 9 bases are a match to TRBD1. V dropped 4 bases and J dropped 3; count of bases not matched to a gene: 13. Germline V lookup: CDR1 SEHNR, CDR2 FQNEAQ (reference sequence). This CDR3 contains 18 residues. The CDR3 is CASSSSRMTGGFNQPQHF. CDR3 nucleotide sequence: TGTGCCAGCAGCTCCTCGAGGATGACAGGGGGTTTCAATCAGCCCCAGCATTTT.

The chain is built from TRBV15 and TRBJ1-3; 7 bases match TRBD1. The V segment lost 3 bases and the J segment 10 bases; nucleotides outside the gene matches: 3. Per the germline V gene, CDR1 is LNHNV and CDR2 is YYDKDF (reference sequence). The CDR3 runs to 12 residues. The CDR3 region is CATSSHRGTIYF. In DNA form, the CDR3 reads TGTGCCACCAGCAGCCACAGGGGAACCATATATTTT.

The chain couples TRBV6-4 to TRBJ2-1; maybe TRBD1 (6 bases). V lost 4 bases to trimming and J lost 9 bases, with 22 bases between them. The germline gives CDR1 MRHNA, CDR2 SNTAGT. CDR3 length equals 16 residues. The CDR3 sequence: CASSVGNRENGGEQFF. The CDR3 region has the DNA TGTGCCAGCAGTGTGGGGAACAGGGAGAACGGCGGTGAGCAGTTCTTC.

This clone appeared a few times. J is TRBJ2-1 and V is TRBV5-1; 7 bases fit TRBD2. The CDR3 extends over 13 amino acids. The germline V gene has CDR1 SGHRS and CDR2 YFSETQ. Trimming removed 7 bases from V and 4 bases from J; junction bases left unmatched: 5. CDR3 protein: CASGLDNYNEQFF. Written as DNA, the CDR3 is TGCGCCAGCGGACTAGACAATTACAATGAGCAGTTCTTC.

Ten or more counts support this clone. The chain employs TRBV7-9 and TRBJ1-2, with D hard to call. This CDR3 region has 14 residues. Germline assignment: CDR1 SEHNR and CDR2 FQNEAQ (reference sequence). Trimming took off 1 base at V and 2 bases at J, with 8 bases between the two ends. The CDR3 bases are TGTGCCAGCAGCTTAGACACCGGGAACTATGGCTACACCTTC. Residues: CASSLDTGNYGYTF.

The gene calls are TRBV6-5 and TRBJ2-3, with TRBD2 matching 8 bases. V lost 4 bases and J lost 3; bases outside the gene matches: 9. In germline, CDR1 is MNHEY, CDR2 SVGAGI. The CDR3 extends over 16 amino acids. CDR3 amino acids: CASSSPGGGRTDTQYF. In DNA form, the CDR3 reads TGTGCCAGCAGTTCCCCGGGCGGGGGGAGAACAGATACGCAGTATTTT.

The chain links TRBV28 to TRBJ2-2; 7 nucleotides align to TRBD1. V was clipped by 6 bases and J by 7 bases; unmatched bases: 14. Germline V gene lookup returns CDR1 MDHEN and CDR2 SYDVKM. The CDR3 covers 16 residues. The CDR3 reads CASSGTAQIRYGELFF. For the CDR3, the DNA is TGTGCCAGCAGCGGGACAGCCCAAATCCGATACGGGGAGCTGTTTTTT.

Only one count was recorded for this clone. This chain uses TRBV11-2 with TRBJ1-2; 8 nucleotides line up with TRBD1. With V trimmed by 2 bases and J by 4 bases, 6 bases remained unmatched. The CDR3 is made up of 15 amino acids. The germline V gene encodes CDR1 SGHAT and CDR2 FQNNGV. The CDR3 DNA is TGTGCCAGCAGCTTAATGCAGGGGGCTCCCTATGGCTACACCTTC. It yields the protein CASSLMQGAPYGYTF.

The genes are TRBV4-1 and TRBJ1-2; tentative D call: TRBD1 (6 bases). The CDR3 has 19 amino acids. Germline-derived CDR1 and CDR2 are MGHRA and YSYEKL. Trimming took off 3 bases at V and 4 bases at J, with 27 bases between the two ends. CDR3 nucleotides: TGCGCCAGCAGCCATCCCCGGGGGGGGTCGGGGGGGCGCCCCTATGGCTACACCTTC. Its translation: CASSHPRGGSGGRPYGYTF.

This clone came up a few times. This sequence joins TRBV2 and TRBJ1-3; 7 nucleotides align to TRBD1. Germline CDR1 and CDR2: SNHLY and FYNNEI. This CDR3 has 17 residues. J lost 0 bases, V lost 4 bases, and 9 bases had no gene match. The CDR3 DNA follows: TGTGCCAGCAGTGTGGTGACAGGGAGCCCCTCTGGAAACACCATATATTTT. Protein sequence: CASSVVTGSPSGNTIYF.

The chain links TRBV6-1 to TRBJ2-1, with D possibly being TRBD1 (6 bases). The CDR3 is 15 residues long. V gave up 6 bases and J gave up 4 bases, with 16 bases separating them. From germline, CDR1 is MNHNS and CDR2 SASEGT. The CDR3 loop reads CASSHRELGYNEQFF. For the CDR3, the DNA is TGTGCCAGCAGCCACAGGGAGTTGGGTTACAATGAGCAGTTCTTC.

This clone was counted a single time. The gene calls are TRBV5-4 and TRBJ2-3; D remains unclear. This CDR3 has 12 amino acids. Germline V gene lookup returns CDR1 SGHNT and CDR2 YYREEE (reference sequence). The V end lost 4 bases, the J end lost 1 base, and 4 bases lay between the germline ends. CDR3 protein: CASSPGTDTQYF. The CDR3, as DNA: TGTGCCAGCAGCCCCGGCACAGATACGCAGTATTTT.

The CDR3 nucleotides read TGTGCCAGCAGCTTAACCGCGGAGACGGAGCAGTACTTC. Amino acid sequence: CASSLTAETEQYF. The chain is built from TRBV7-2 and TRBJ2-7; D ambiguous. Trimming cost V 2 bases and J 7 bases, with 12 bases left between them. Germline V lookup: CDR1 SGHTA, CDR2 FQGNSA. The CDR3 runs to 13 residues.

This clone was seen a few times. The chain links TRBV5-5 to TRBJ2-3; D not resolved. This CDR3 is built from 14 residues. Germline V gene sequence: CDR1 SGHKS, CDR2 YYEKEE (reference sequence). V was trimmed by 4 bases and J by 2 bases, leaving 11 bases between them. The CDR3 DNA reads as TGTGCCAGCAGCCAAAGACAATACACAGATACGCAGTATTTT. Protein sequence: CASSQRQYTDTQYF.

CDR3 coding DNA: TGTGCCAGCAGCCAAGTAGGTTATAGGGGAAAAGATACGCAGTATTTT. Translation: CASSQVGYRGKDTQYF. The rearrangement links TRBV14 to TRBJ2-3, with D possibly matching TRBD1 (5 bases). Trimming shortened V by 1 base and J by 5 bases, and 16 bases separated the two germline ends. This CDR3 is built from 16 residues. Germline lookup yields CDR1 SGHDN and CDR2 FVKESK.

The CDR3 DNA reads as TGTGCCAGTAGTATTTGGGGGCTCACTGAAGCTTTCTTT. Translation: CASSIWGLTEAFF. This chain joins TRBV19 and TRBJ1-1; D might be TRBD1 (6 bases). The CDR3 has 13 amino acids. Germline CDR1 and CDR2: LNHDA and SQIVND (reference sequence). The V and J ends lost 3 bases and 4 bases respectively, with 9 bases between them.

CDR3 region: CASSLSGGVNYGYTF. DNA for the CDR3: TGTGCCAGCAGCTTGTCCGGCGGGGTTAACTATGGCTACACCTTC. The chain has TRBV7-2 and TRBJ1-2, with unresolved D. The CDR3 spans 15 residues. V was trimmed by 3 bases and J by 1 base, leaving 12 bases between them. Per the germline V gene, CDR1 is SGHTA and CDR2 is FQGNSA. Based on the CDR3 plus reference TRBV7-2 and TRBJ1-2, the full variable domain is GAGVSQSPSNKVTEKGKDVELRCDPISGHTALYWYRQSLGQGLEFLIYFQGNSAPDKSGLPSDRFSAERTGGSVSTLTIQRTQQEDSAVYLCASSLSGGVNYGYTFGSGTRLTVV.

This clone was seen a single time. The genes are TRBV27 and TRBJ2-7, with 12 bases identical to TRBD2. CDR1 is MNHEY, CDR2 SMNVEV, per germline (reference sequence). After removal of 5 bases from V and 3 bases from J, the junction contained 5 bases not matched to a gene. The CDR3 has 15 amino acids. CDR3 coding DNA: TGTGCCAGCAGTATGGGACTAGCGGGCTACTACGAGCAGTACTTC. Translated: CASSMGLAGYYEQYF.

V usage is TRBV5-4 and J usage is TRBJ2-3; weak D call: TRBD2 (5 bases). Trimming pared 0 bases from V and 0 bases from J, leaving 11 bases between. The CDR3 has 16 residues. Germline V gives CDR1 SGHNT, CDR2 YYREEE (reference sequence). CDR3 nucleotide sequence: TGTGCCAGCAGCTTGGTTTCTAGCAGAAGCACAGATACGCAGTATTTT. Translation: CASSLVSSRSTDTQYF. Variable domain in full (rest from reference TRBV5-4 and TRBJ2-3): ETGVTQSPTHLIKTRGQQVTLRCSSQSGHNTVSWYQQALGQGPQFIFQYYREEENGRGNFPPRFSGLQFPNYSSELNVNALELDDSALYLCASSLVSSRSTDTQYFGPGTRLTVL.

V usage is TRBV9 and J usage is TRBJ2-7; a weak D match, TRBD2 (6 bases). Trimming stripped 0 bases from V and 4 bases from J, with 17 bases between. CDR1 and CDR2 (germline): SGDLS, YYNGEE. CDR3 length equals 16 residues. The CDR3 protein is CASSVESTRTFYEQYF. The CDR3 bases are TGTGCCAGCAGCGTAGAATCGACTAGAACCTTTTACGAGCAGTACTTC.

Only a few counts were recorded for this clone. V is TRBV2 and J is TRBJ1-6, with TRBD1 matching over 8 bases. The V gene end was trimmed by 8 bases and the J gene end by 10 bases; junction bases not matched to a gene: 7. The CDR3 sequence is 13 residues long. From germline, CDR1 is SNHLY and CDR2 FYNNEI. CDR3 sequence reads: CASGQGAGSPLHF. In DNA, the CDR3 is TGTGCCAGCGGACAGGGTGCGGGATCACCCCTCCACTTT.

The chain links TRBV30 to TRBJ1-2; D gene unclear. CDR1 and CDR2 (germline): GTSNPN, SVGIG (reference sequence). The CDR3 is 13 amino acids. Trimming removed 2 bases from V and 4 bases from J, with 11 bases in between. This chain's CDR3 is CAWSLGEGYGYTF. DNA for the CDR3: TGTGCCTGGAGTCTCGGGGAGGGCTATGGCTACACCTTC. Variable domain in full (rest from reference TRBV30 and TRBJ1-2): SQTIHQWPATLVQPVGSPLSLECTVEGTSNPNLYWYRQAAGRGLQLLFYSVGIGQISSEVPQNLSASRPQDRQFILSSKKLLLSDSGFYLCAWSLGEGYGYTFGSGTRLTVV.

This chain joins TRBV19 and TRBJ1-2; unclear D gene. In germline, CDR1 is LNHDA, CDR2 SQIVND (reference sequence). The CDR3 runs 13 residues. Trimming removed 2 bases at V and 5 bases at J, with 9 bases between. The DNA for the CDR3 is TGTGCCAGTAGTATACCCCTAGGATATGGCTACACCTTC. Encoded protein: CASSIPLGYGYTF.

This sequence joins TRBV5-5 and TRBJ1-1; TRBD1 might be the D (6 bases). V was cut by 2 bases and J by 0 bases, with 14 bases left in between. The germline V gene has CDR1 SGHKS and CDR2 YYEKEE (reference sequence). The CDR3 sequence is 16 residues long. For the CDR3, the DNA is TGTGCCAGCAGCTTCCGGTGGGGGCTAATGAACACTGAAGCTTTCTTT. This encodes CASSFRWGLMNTEAFF.

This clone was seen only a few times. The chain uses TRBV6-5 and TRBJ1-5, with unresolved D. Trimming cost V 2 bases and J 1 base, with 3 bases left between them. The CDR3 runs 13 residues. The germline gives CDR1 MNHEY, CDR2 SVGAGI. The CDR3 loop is CASSYESNQPQHF. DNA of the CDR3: TGTGCCAGCAGTTACGAGAGCAATCAGCCCCAGCATTTT.

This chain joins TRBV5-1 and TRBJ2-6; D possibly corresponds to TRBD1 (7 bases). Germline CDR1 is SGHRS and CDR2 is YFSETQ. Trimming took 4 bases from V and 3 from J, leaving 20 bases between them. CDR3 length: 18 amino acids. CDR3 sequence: CASSHQGGNHIGANVLTF. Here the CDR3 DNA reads TGCGCCAGCAGCCATCAGGGGGGCAACCATATTGGGGCCAACGTCCTGACTTTC.